Given below is one TCR beta chain in context. The sample belongs to a study of beta chain features in type 1 diabetes. Study background: No patient-donor differences in age, gender, total cells or subset yield.

Post-sort purity exceeded 98% for all sorted populations. As every portion of the isolated RNA was reverse transcribed, the sequencing read expressed TCRB transcripts. Here immunoSEQ multiplex PCR was the method, and the copy in TCRdb shows in-frame clones only, minus some. The sample yields around 200,000 clones, less than 15% seen once. The CDR3 has 15 amino acids. J was trimmed by 6 bases and V by 2 bases; bases with no gene match: 5. In germline, CDR1 is MDHEN, CDR2 SYDVKM. This sequence originates from a woman between 18 and 29 years old in good health. V usage is TRBV28 and J usage is TRBJ2-1; TRBD2 matches 9 bases. Sequencing input: central memory CD4+ T cells from blood. The DNA for the CDR3 is TGTGCCAGCAGTTTAAGTTCGACTAGCGGCAATGAGCAGTTCTTC. As protein: CASSLSSTSGNEQFF.